These 31 T cell receptor beta chains share one sample of origin, sequenced in a study of T cells in Graves' hyperthyroidism and ophthalmopathy. The CDR3 regions of TCR beta were amplified from RNA transcripts. The TCR CDR3 was amplified in a first-round RT-PCR using the HTBI primer set. TCRdb itself ran the multiplex PCR reads through MiXCR, one entry per CDR3 protein. The sample lists about 460,000 distinct CDR3 sequences, roughly 23% occurring once. Source material: blood. All receptors derive from a woman in her seventies with Graves' ophthalmopathy.

The V gene is TRBV20-1, the J gene TRBJ2-3; 10 bases match TRBD2. The V gene's germline CDR1 is DFQATT and CDR2 SNEGSKA (reference sequence). After removal of 6 bases from V and 3 bases from J, the junction contained 6 bases not matched to a gene. This CDR3 is 14 amino acids long. CDR3 protein: CSAGEGLATDTQYF. DNA for the CDR3: TGCAGTGCCGGAGAGGGACTAGCGACAGATACGCAGTATTTT.

V is TRBV6-2 or TRBV6-3 and J is TRBJ1-5; D not resolved. V was trimmed by 6 bases and J by 0 bases, leaving 18 bases between them. CDR1 is MNHEY, CDR2 SVGEGT, per germline. The CDR3 extends over 17 amino acids. The CDR3 DNA sequence: TGTGCCAGCAGACCAAGGGAAGGGCCTTATAGCAATCAGCCCCAGCATTTT. The encoded protein is CASRPREGPYSNQPQHF.

The rearrangement links TRBV25-1 to TRBJ1-1; 8 bases match TRBD1. From germline, CDR1 is MGHDK and CDR2 SYGVNS. The trim removed 3 bases at V and 11 bases at J, leaving 11 bases unmatched. This CDR3 comprises 14 residues. In DNA, the CDR3 is TGTGCCAGCAGTGAGGGGGGGGGGACAGGATTGGCTTTCTTT. This sequence encodes CASSEGGGTGLAFF. Looking up the rest from reference TRBV25-1 and TRBJ1-1 gives the full variable domain: EADIYQTPRYLVIGTGKKITLECSQTMGHDKMYWYQQDPGMELHLIHYSYGVNSTEKGDLSSESTVSRIRTEHFPLTLESARPSHTSQYLCASSEGGGTGLAFFGQGTRLTVV.

The chain links TRBV10-3 to TRBJ2-3; no reliable D call. Germline CDR1 is ENHRY and CDR2 is SYGVKD. Trimming took off 3 bases at V and 6 bases at J, with 10 bases between the two ends. This CDR3 has 13 amino acids. Written as DNA, the CDR3 is TGTGCCATCAGTGAATTCCCGCAGGATACGCAGTATTTT. The encoded protein is CAISEFPQDTQYF.

Of note for this clonotype: Mismatch with germline at one junction end may stem from a read error. CDR3 residues: CASGVDEGLTEAFF. In DNA, the CDR3 is TGTGCCAGCGGCGTAGATGAGGGGTTAACTGAAGCTTTCTTT. The chain employs TRBV9 and TRBJ1-1, with a tentative D call TRBD1 (5 bases). Germline CDR1 is SGDLS and CDR2 is YYNGEE. This CDR3 contains 14 residues. The whole variable domain, filled in from reference TRBV9 and TRBJ1-1, reads DSGVTQTPKHLITATGQRVTLRCSPRSGDLSVYWYQQSLDQGLQFLIQYYNGEERAKGNILERFSAQQFPDLHSELNLSSLELGDSALYFCASGVDEGLTEAFFGQGTRLTVV.

The chain joins TRBV6-1 to TRBJ2-1; no firm D call. Trimming left V 3 bases short and J 8 bases short, with 17 bases between. The V gene's germline CDR1 is MNHNS and CDR2 SASEGT. CDR3 size: 15 residues. The CDR3 is CASSDLPGTYDEQFF. The DNA of the CDR3 is TGTGCCAGCAGTGATCTCCCCGGTACTTACGATGAGCAGTTCTTC.

The CDR3 protein is CASRDTVYRGNEQFF. In nucleotides, the CDR3 is TGTGCCAGCAGAGACACCGTCTACAGGGGGAATGAGCAGTTCTTC. This chain links TRBV28 with TRBJ2-1; 8 bases are a match to TRBD1. The CDR3 covers 15 residues. V lost 6 bases, J lost 7 bases, and 11 bases stayed unmatched. Germline-derived CDR1 and CDR2 are MDHEN and SYDVKM.

This clonotype was counted between two and nine times. The genes are TRBV27 and TRBJ2-1; 12 nucleotides line up with TRBD1. Per the germline V gene, CDR1 is MNHEY and CDR2 is SMNVEV (reference sequence). This CDR3 is built from 21 residues. The junction had 21 bases not matched to a gene; V was cut back by 5 bases and J by 4 bases. CDR3 nucleotide sequence: TGTGCCAGCAGTCTTTTCCCTCCCGGGACAGGGGGCAACGGGGGTTACAATGAGCAGTTCTTC. It is translated as CASSLFPPGTGGNGGYNEQFF.

This clonotype was recorded many times. The chain links TRBV10-1 to TRBJ2-7; TRBD1 matches at 7 bases. This CDR3 has 13 residues. Germline CDR1 and CDR2: WNHNN and SYGVQD (reference sequence). Trimming removed 6 bases from V and 2 bases from J; junction bases left unmatched: 4. The CDR3 spells CASRTGYPYEQYF. The CDR3 DNA reads as TGCGCCAGCAGGACAGGGTATCCCTACGAGCAGTACTTC.

This chain links TRBV5-1 with TRBJ1-1; 7 nucleotides agree with TRBD1. The CDR3 extends over 14 amino acids. Germline V lookup: CDR1 SGHRS, CDR2 YFSETQ. Trimming cost V 0 bases and J 3 bases; bases outside gene matches: 2. The CDR3 DNA is TGCGCCAGCAGCTTGGCAACAGGGGACACTGAAGCTTTCTTT. Amino acid sequence: CASSLATGDTEAFF.

There are many counts of this clonotype. The rearrangement joins TRBV10-2 to TRBJ2-7, with 13 bases matching TRBD2. The CDR3 covers 16 residues. The germline V gene encodes CDR1 WSHSY and CDR2 SAAADI. The ends lost 5 bases at V and 0 bases at J; junction bases unmatched: 4. DNA for the CDR3: TGCGCCAGCAGTCTCGGGACTAGCGGGATCTCCTACGAGCAGTACTTC. It encodes CASSLGTSGISYEQYF.

This clonotype appeared a few times. The chain combines TRBV18 with TRBJ1-1; the D gene is possibly TRBD1 (6 bases). CDR1 KGHSH and CDR2 LQKENI come from the germline V gene. Trimming removed 1 base from V and 6 bases from J, with 12 bases in between. The CDR3 sequence is 14 residues long. The CDR3 nucleotides read TGTGCCAGCTCACCACGAGAAGGGGGAGCTGAAGCTTTCTTT. It translates to CASSPREGGAEAFF. The full variable domain, with the rest looked up from reference TRBV18 and TRBJ1-1, is NAGVMQNPRHLVRRRGQEARLRCSPMKGHSHVYWYRQLPEEGLKFMVYLQKENIIDESGMPKERFSAEFPKEGPSILRIQQVVRGDSAAYFCASSPREGGAEAFFGQGTRLTVV.

The CDR3 sequence is CASSLRSGMNTEAFF. The CDR3, as DNA: TGTGCCAGCAGCTTGCGGTCGGGAATGAACACTGAAGCTTTCTTT. The V call is TRBV3-1, the J call TRBJ1-1; D remains ambiguous. Trimming stripped 5 bases from V and 0 bases from J, with 13 bases between. The CDR3 totals 15 residues. The germline CDR1 and CDR2 sequences are LGHDT and YNNKEL (reference sequence). The full variable domain, completed using reference TRBV3-1 and TRBJ1-1, is DTAVSQTPKYLVTQMGNDKSIKCEQNLGHDTMYWYKQDSKKFLKIMFSYNNKELIINETVPNRFSPKSPDKAHLNLHINSLELGDSAVYFCASSLRSGMNTEAFFGQGTRLTVV.

The chain has TRBV2 and TRBJ1-1; D is perhaps TRBD1 (6 bases). CDR3 length: 15 residues. The germline V gene encodes CDR1 SNHLY and CDR2 FYNNEI. V was shortened by 1 base and J by 2 bases, with 11 bases between the two germline ends. CDR3 residues: CASSEVGGINTEAFF. The CDR3 nucleotides are TGTGCCAGCAGTGAAGTTGGGGGCATTAACACTGAAGCTTTCTTT. The whole variable domain, filled in from reference TRBV2 and TRBJ1-1, reads EPEVTQTPSHQVTQMGQEVILRCVPISNHLYFYWYRQILGQKVEFLVSFYNNEISEKSEIFDDQFSVERPDGSNFTLKIRSTKLEDSAMYFCASSEVGGINTEAFFGQGTRLTVV.

Only a few counts were recorded for this clonotype. The rearrangement joins TRBV27 to TRBJ2-2; D possibly corresponds to TRBD1 (5 bases). V was clipped by 7 bases and J by 5 bases, with 14 bases between them. Germline V lookup: CDR1 MNHEY, CDR2 SMNVEV (reference sequence). The CDR3 runs to 14 residues. Here the CDR3 DNA reads TGTGCCAGCAAAAAGGACACCTATACCGGGGAGCTGTTTTTT. Residues: CASKKDTYTGELFF.

The chain carries TRBV18 and TRBJ2-1; D is uncertain. The CDR3 runs to 14 residues. CDR1 is KGHSH and CDR2 is LQKENI in the germline V gene. V lost 4 bases and J 0 bases, leaving 7 bases between the germline ends. CDR3 nucleotides: TGTGCCAGCTCACAGGCCTACTCCTACAATGAGCAGTTCTTC. It codes for CASSQAYSYNEQFF.

This clonotype occurred many times. The rearrangement uses TRBV3-1 and TRBJ2-7; tentatively, D is TRBD1 (5 bases). The length of the CDR3 is 14 residues. Germline CDR1 is LGHDT and CDR2 is YNNKEL (reference sequence). Deletions cut 1 base from V and 1 base from J, with 8 bases between. The CDR3 sequence is CASSQGQGSYEQYF. Here the CDR3 DNA reads TGTGCCAGCAGCCAAGGGCAGGGATCCTACGAGCAGTACTTC.

There are many counts of this clonotype. The chain carries TRBV2 and TRBJ2-1; no definite D call. Per the germline V gene, CDR1 is SNHLY and CDR2 is FYNNEI. This CDR3 has 11 amino acids. Trimming took off 8 bases at V and 5 bases at J, with 7 bases between the two ends. The CDR3 DNA follows: TGTGCCAGCGCAGGTGACAATGAGCAGTTCTTC. It specifies CASAGDNEQFF. The variable domain in full, with the rest retrieved from reference TRBV2 and TRBJ2-1, is EPEVTQTPSHQVTQMGQEVILRCVPISNHLYFYWYRQILGQKVEFLVSFYNNEISEKSEIFDDQFSVERPDGSNFTLKIRSTKLEDSAMYFCASAGDNEQFFGPGTRLTVL.

The V gene is TRBV20-1, the J gene TRBJ2-6; perhaps D is TRBD1 or TRBD2 (6 bases each). CDR3 length equals 19 residues. Germline V CDR1 and CDR2: DFQATT, SNEGSKA (reference sequence). Between the trimmed V and J ends, which lost 0 bases and 1 base, there was a span of 19 bases. This CDR3 is CSARDWVLGGKSGANVLTF. The CDR3 nucleotides read TGCAGTGCTAGAGATTGGGTTTTGGGGGGCAAGTCTGGGGCCAACGTCCTGACTTTC.

CDR3 nucleotides: TGTGCCAGTACACTGACAAGGGGGAGCGAGGCCAACGTCCTGACTTTC. Residues: CASTLTRGSEANVLTF. V usage is TRBV6-2 or TRBV6-3 and J usage is TRBJ2-6; possible D gene TRBD1, 6 bases. The V and J ends lost 9 bases and 6 bases respectively, with 21 bases between them. The CDR3 length is 16 residues. The germline V gene encodes CDR1 MNHEY and CDR2 SVGEGT.

Only a few counts were recorded for this clonotype. The chain links TRBV29-1 to TRBJ2-1; D ambiguous. The CDR3 loop spans 11 amino acids. In germline, CDR1 is SQVTM, CDR2 ANQGSEA. Between the trimmed V and J ends, which lost 4 bases and 4 bases, there was a span of 5 bases. The CDR3: CSVGRYNEQFF. CDR3 in DNA: TGCAGCGTTGGAAGGTACAATGAGCAGTTCTTC.

This chain joins TRBV6-2 or TRBV6-3 and TRBJ2-1; tentatively, D is TRBD1 or TRBD2 (5 bases each). The CDR3 extends over 18 amino acids. Trimming pared 0 bases from V and 15 bases from J, leaving 30 bases between. Germline CDR1 and CDR2: MNHEY and SVGEGT. CDR3 DNA: TGTGCCAGCAGTTACTCGTCCGGGACGGCTCCGCTTACGGGTCCTGCGTTCTTC. This gives the protein CASSYSSGTAPLTGPAFF.

This clonotype was counted only a few times. The CDR3 region has the DNA TGTGCCAGCAGCCAAGTGTACTATGGCTACACCTTC. As protein: CASSQVYYGYTF. This chain links TRBV3-1 with TRBJ1-2; D not certain. The CDR3 covers 12 residues. CDR1 and CDR2 (germline): LGHDT, YNNKEL (reference sequence). V shed 1 base and J shed 3 bases, with 3 bases lying between them.

The chain combines TRBV3-1 with TRBJ2-5; D possibly corresponds to TRBD1 (6 bases). This CDR3 has 17 residues. V dropped 0 bases and J dropped 2 bases, with 16 bases sitting between them. The germline V gene encodes CDR1 LGHDT and CDR2 YNNKEL (reference sequence). CDR3: CASSQDRGRVGQETQYF. CDR3 nucleotides: TGTGCCAGCAGCCAAGACAGGGGCCGGGTCGGACAAGAGACCCAGTACTTC.

CDR3 sequence reads: CASSYPVPPTYGYTF. The CDR3 DNA reads as TGTGCCAGCAGTTACCCGGTCCCCCCCACTTATGGCTACACCTTC. The chain has TRBV6-6 and TRBJ1-2; no definite D call. The CDR3 runs to 15 residues. CDR1 and CDR2 (germline): MNHNY, SVGAGI (reference sequence). Deletions cut 2 bases from V and 5 bases from J, with 15 bases between.

This clonotype occurred many times. This chain joins TRBV20-1 and TRBJ1-1; 7 positions match TRBD1. The CDR3 totals 13 residues. Per germline, CDR1 DFQATT and CDR2 SNEGSKA (reference sequence). V gave up 5 bases and J gave up 5 bases; unmatched junction bases: 8. The CDR3 nucleotides are TGCAGTGCTCCACCAGGGGGGCGGACTGAAGCTTTCTTT. This translates into CSAPPGGRTEAFF.

V and J are TRBV7-2 and TRBJ2-2; TRBD2 aligns across 7 bases. The junction had 3 bases not matched to a gene; V was cut back by 3 bases and J by 2 bases. The CDR3 sequence is 15 residues long. The germline V gene encodes CDR1 SGHTA and CDR2 FQGNSA. The CDR3 sequence: CASSLGDYNTGELFF. In nucleotides, the CDR3 is TGTGCCAGCAGCTTGGGGGACTACAACACCGGGGAGCTGTTTTTT. Based on the CDR3 plus reference TRBV7-2 and TRBJ2-2, the full variable domain is GAGVSQSPSNKVTEKGKDVELRCDPISGHTALYWYRQSLGQGLEFLIYFQGNSAPDKSGLPSDRFSAERTGGSVSTLTIQRTQQEDSAVYLCASSLGDYNTGELFFGEGSRLTVL.

V gene TRBV6-2 or TRBV6-3 combines with J gene TRBJ2-7, with a tentative D call TRBD1 (5 bases). CDR3 length: 16 amino acids. CDR1 and CDR2 from the germline V gene are MNHEY and SVGEGT. Trimming left V 0 bases short and J 2 bases short, with 14 bases between. DNA of the CDR3: TGTGCCAGCAGTTACTCTGTCGGTCTAGGGGCCTACGAGCAGTACTTC. Translated, it gives CASSYSVGLGAYEQYF.

Only a few counts were recorded for this clonotype. CDR3 loop: CASRGRAGEGDQETQYF. CDR3 coding DNA: TGTGCCAGCAGAGGCCGTGCGGGAGAGGGGGACCAAGAGACCCAGTACTTC. The V call is TRBV7-8, the J call TRBJ2-5, with D maybe TRBD2 (7 bases). V was pared by 6 bases and J by 0 bases, with 20 bases between. Germline V CDR1 and CDR2: SGHVS, FQNEAQ. This CDR3 has 17 amino acids. The full variable domain, in which reference TRBV7-8 and TRBJ2-5 provide the parts outside the CDR3, is GAGVSQSPRYKVAKRGQDVALRCDPISGHVSLFWYQQALGQGPEFLTYFQNEAQLDKSGLPSDRFFAERPEGSVSTLKIQRTQQEDSAVYLCASRGRAGEGDQETQYFGPGTRLLVL.

This clonotype was seen more than once but under ten times. This chain uses TRBV6-2 or TRBV6-3 with TRBJ1-6; the D gene is possibly TRBD1 (5 bases). The CDR3 is made up of 14 amino acids. Germline CDR1 reads MNHEY; CDR2 reads SVGEGT. V was clipped by 2 bases and J by 8 bases, with 10 bases between them. CDR3 amino acids: CASSYAGDYSPLHF. CDR3 DNA sequence: TGTGCCAGCAGTTACGCGGGGGATTATTCACCCCTCCACTTT.

The chain joins TRBV7-3 to TRBJ1-4; 7 positions match TRBD1. V lost 4 bases, J lost 10 bases, and 9 bases stayed unmatched. This CDR3 has 14 amino acids. Per the germline V gene, CDR1 is SGHTA and CDR2 is FQGTGA. The CDR3 loop reads CASSSADREGKLFF. The CDR3 coding sequence is TGTGCCAGCAGCTCCGCCGACAGGGAGGGAAAACTGTTTTTT.